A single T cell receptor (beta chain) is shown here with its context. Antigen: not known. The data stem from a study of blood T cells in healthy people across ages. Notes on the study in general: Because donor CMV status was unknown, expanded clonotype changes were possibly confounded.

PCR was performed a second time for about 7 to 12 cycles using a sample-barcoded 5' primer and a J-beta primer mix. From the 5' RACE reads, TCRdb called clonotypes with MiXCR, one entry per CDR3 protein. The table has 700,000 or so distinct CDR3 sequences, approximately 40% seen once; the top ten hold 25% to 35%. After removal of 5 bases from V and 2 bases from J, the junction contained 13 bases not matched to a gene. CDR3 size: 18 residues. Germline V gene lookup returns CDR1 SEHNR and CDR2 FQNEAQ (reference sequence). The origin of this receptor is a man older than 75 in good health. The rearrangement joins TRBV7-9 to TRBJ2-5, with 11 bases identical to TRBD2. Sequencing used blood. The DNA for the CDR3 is TGTGCCAGCAGCGCTACCGGGACTAGCGGCTTTATGCAAGAGACCCAGTACTTC. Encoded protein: CASSATGTSGFMQETQYF.